This T cell receptor beta chain is drawn from a study of blood T cell repertoires in COVID-19 (dated by TCRdb to the early 2020s). Describing the broader study: Collaborator samples came from the United States, Italy and Spain and covered acute and convalescent phases of COVID-19. The repertoires were released in a freely available public database intended as a resource for research on the immune response to SARS-CoV-2. Nearly every sample came with metadata listing a de-identified subject ID, COVID-19 status, age in years and sex. Where available, HLA class I and class II types were obtained from metadata supplied by the sample provider rather than from assay-based typing. The prospective study material was composed of cDNA or gDNA derived from T cells, B-cell-depleted T cells, or PBMCs. Deeply sampled blood TCRbeta repertoires from subjects exposed to, actively infected with, or recovered from COVID-19 were included in the dataset. Samples came from the ongoing ImmuneRACE study (first 160 participants) plus 1,254 subjects from 6 global collaborators. What the authors observed across the whole study: How much clinical and demographic metadata was included differed by source and by participant, and the metadata was provided uncurated.

For this clone: The specificity of this receptor is unknown. It has no much larger one-base neighbor in the sample; base qualities were not kept.

CDR1 and CDR2 are read off the germline V gene as SGHAT and FQNNGV. Trimming takes 4 bases from V and 3 bases from J, and the germline ends sit 12 bases apart. The CDR3 runs 14 amino acids, cysteine and phenylalanine included. The CDR3 DNA has 42 bases and is translated from base 1. The immunoSEQ Assay, a bias-controlled multiplex PCR, was used to amplify TCRbeta CDR3 regions from genomic DNA. The study's own analysis went as follows. The number of nucleated cells in each sample was estimated by amplification of reference gene primers within the assay. To quantify the absolute abundance of each unique TCRbeta CDR3 rearrangement, sequence reads were collapsed and filtered. For each sample, productive Simpson clonality was calculated by taking the square root of Simpson's diversity index across productive rearrangements. TCRdb stores this immuneACCESS table with in-frame sequences only. Part of the clones is absent; in the studies checked, under half of the shortfall reflects unresolved V genes, and no reason is known for the rest. The V and J calls and clone size are taken from that table; D and trimming were inferred from the DNA. The sample has 190,000 or so clones on record, approximately 80% of them singletons. The top ten hold around 8.8% of the sample.

Enrolling through a virtual design, the prospective study's participants ranged in age from roughly 18 to 95 years and lived across around 25 United States geographic areas. To assign participants to cohorts, the prospective study relied on clinical history that participants themselves reported in a screening survey and a study questionnaire. Recovered participants in ImmuneRACE Cohort 3 were defined by two consecutive negative NP/OP PCR tests, clearance by a healthcare professional, or resolution of symptoms. Mobile phlebotomists in the prospective study collected whole blood, serum and a nasopharyngeal or oropharyngeal swab from every participant. Participants in the prospective study had the option to provide additional blood draws and questionnaires over an approximately two-month period. Blood samples from the prospective study were shipped frozen or at room temperature prior to DNA extraction.

This receptor was taken from a man aged 40-55 years who had recovered from COVID-19. The sequencing sample was made of PBMCs or T cells enriched from blood (not recorded which). The sequence links TRBV11-2 to TRBJ1-2; the D gene is perhaps TRBD1, on 6 matching bases. The nucleotide sequence is given as TGTGCCAGCAGCTCCGCGGGGGGCGACTATGGCTACACCTTC. Translated, it gives CASSSAGGDYGYTF.